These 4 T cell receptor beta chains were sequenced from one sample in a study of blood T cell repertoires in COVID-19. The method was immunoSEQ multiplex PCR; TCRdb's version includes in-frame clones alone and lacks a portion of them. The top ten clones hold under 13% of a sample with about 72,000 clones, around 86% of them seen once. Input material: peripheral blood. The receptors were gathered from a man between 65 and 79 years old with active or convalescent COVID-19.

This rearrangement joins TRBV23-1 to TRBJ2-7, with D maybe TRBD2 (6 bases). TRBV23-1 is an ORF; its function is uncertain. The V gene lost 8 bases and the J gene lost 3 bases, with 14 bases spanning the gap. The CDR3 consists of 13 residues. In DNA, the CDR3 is TGCGCCAGCGGAGGAGGGAAGGGCTACGAGCAGTACTTC. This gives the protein CASGGGKGYEQYF.

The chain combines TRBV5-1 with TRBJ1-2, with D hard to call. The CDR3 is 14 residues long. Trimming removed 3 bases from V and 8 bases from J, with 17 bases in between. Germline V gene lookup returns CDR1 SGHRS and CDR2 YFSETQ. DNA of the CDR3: TGCGCCAGCAGCTCCCGCCAGGCCCCTCTGGGCTACACCTTC. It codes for CASSSRQAPLGYTF.

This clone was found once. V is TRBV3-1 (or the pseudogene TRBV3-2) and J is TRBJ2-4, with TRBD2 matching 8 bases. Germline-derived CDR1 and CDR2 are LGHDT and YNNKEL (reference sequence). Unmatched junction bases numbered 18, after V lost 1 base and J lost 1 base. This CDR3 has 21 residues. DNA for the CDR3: TGTGCCAGCAGCCAAGTAGCGCCGGACGTAGCGGGAATTGGGGCCAAAAACATTCAGTACTTC. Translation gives CASSQVAPDVAGIGAKNIQYF.

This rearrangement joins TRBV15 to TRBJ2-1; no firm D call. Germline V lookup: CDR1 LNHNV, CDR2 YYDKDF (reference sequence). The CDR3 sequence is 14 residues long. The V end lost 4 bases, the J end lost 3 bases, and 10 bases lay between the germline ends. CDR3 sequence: CATSTVRGYNEQFF. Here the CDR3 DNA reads TGTGCCACCAGCACGGTAAGAGGCTACAATGAGCAGTTCTTC.